The 5 T cell receptor beta chains below come from one sample, sequenced in a study of early T cells in non-severe SARS-CoV-2 infection. TCRdb reprocessed the 5' RACE reads with MiXCR, giving one entry per CDR3 protein. The data show about 62,000 distinct CDR3 sequences, roughly 8.8% seen once. The sequenced sample was whole blood. These TCRs come from an adult who was a healthcare worker with PCR-confirmed SARS-CoV-2 infection or an uninfected control (not recorded which).

This chain links TRBV19 with TRBJ2-6, with D possibly TRBD2 on 6 matching bases. CDR3 size: 15 residues. Trimming cost V 7 bases and J 6 bases, with 16 bases left between them. Germline CDR1 and CDR2: LNHDA and SQIVND (reference sequence). The CDR3 sequence is CASKGGMAEANVLTF. CDR3 DNA sequence: TGTGCCAGTAAAGGCGGGATGGCCGAGGCCAACGTCCTGACTTTC.

This clonotype was seen at least ten times. This chain uses TRBV6-1 with TRBJ2-5; D is unclear. Trimming took off 7 bases at V and 0 bases at J, with 12 bases between the two ends. Per the germline V gene, CDR1 is MNHNS and CDR2 is SASEGT. This CDR3 has 14 residues. The CDR3 DNA sequence: TGTGCCAGCATAGCCCGGCGGTACCAAGAGACCCAGTACTTC. Amino acid sequence: CASIARRYQETQYF.

This chain joins TRBV9 and TRBJ2-7; 7 bases are a match to TRBD2. The V gene's germline CDR1 is SGDLS and CDR2 YYNGEE. After removal of 6 bases from V and 9 bases from J, the junction contained 15 bases not matched to a gene. There are 14 residues in the CDR3. The CDR3 protein is CASKESGEVLRQYV. The DNA for the CDR3 is TGTGCCAGCAAAGAGAGCGGGGAGGTTTTACGGCAGTACGTC.

The table lists this clonotype with a few counts. J is TRBJ1-1 and V is TRBV2; 9 bases match TRBD1. The germline gives CDR1 SNHLY, CDR2 FYNNEI. Trimming took 2 bases from V and 4 from J; bases not matched to a gene: 5. This CDR3 spans 15 amino acids. The CDR3 DNA reads TGTGCCAGCAGTGAAAGGGACAGGGCGGGCACTGAAGCTTTCTTT. Translating it yields CASSERDRAGTEAFF.

The chain uses TRBV6-2 or TRBV6-3 and TRBJ2-1, with D maybe TRBD1 (6 bases). V was shortened by 6 bases and J by 10 bases, with 16 bases between the two germline ends. Germline CDR1 is MNHEY and CDR2 is SVGEGT. The CDR3 is 13 residues long. CDR3 protein: CASSWGRLWEQFF. CDR3 DNA sequence: TGTGCCAGCAGCTGGGGGCGTCTCTGGGAGCAGTTCTTC.